Listed here are 32 T cell receptor beta chains from one sample, sequenced in a study of control samples from healthy donors and cancer patients. Some clones are missing from TCRdb's copy, which holds only in-frame ones; the method was immunoSEQ multiplex PCR. Of fewer than 200,000 clones listed, 85% to 95% were seen once; the top ten hold more than 1.2%. Sequenced sample: blood. These receptors all stem from a man younger than 35 in good health.

The chain is built from TRBV19 and TRBJ1-3; D possibly corresponds to TRBD1 (5 bases). V was shortened by 8 bases and J by 2 bases, with 10 bases between the two germline ends. The CDR3 length is 13 residues. Germline values: CDR1 LNHDA, CDR2 SQIVND (reference sequence). The CDR3 region has the DNA TGTGCCAGTCTAAGGACAACTGGAAACACCATATATTTT. Translating it yields CASLRTTGNTIYF.

In this sample, this clone turned up once. The V and J genes are TRBV29-1 and TRBJ1-2; D possibly corresponds to TRBD1 (6 bases). The CDR3 loop spans 14 amino acids. Germline-derived CDR1 and CDR2 are SQVTM and ANQGSEA. Deletions cut 5 bases from V and 3 bases from J, with 16 bases between. DNA for the CDR3: TGCAGCGTTCAGGAACAGGGCCGACACTATGGCTACACCTTC. It encodes CSVQEQGRHYGYTF.

This rearrangement joins TRBV3-1 (or the pseudogene TRBV3-2) to TRBJ1-1; perhaps TRBD1 as D (5 bases). This CDR3 region has 15 residues. Trimming took off 3 bases at V and 1 base at J, with 12 bases between the two ends. Per germline, CDR1 LGHDT and CDR2 YNNKEL (reference sequence). CDR3 amino acids: CASSHPGDGNTEAFF. CDR3 bases: TGTGCCAGCAGCCACCCCGGGGACGGGAACACTGAAGCTTTCTTT.

The table lists this clone with a count of one. The chain is built from TRBV30 and TRBJ1-3; no reliable D call. The germline V gene encodes CDR1 GTSNPN and CDR2 SVGIG (reference sequence). This CDR3 contains 15 residues. Here the CDR3 DNA reads TGTGCTCGGACTGAGAGCGCTCTTCGTGGAAACACCATATATTTT. It yields the protein CARTESALRGNTIYF.

The rearrangement uses TRBV10-2 and TRBJ1-5; TRBD1 matches at 8 bases. Germline CDR1 is WSHSY and CDR2 is SAAADI. V gave up 0 bases and J gave up 4 bases; unmatched junction bases: 5. There are 16 residues in the CDR3. The CDR3 bases are TGCGCCAGCAGTGAGTCCTCGACAGGGGCGAATCAGCCCCAGCATTTT. Its protein product is CASSESSTGANQPQHF.

V gene TRBV2 combines with J gene TRBJ1-4; D is unclear. Germline-derived CDR1 and CDR2 are SNHLY and FYNNEI. The CDR3 contains 13 residues. Trimming took 7 bases from V and 7 from J, leaving 13 bases between them. CDR3 protein: CASTPQKSEKLFF. CDR3 in DNA: TGTGCCAGCACACCTCAGAAAAGTGAAAAACTGTTTTTT.

The chain carries TRBV19 and TRBJ2-6; 8 bases align to TRBD1. The germline V gene encodes CDR1 LNHDA and CDR2 SQIVND (reference sequence). With 2 bases clipped from V and 2 bases from J, the junction kept 5 bases outside the gene matches. There are 17 residues in the CDR3. CDR3 sequence: CASSIPGQGTGANVLTF. CDR3 DNA: TGTGCCAGTAGTATACCAGGACAGGGCACTGGGGCCAACGTCCTGACTTTC.

The rearrangement links TRBV18 to TRBJ1-3, with 9 bases aligning to TRBD1. V was clipped by 2 bases and J by 4 bases; unmatched bases: 9. Germline lookup yields CDR1 KGHSH and CDR2 LQKENI. This CDR3 has 17 residues. The DNA for the CDR3 is TGTGCCAGCTCACCAATGGGGGGACAGGGCCTCGGAAACACCATATATTTT. It is translated as CASSPMGGQGLGNTIYF.

A few counts support this clone. The rearrangement uses TRBV5-1 and TRBJ1-5; TRBD1 is a possible D gene (5 bases). V lost 4 bases to trimming and J lost 5 bases, with 16 bases between them. Germline assignment: CDR1 SGHRS and CDR2 YFSETQ. The CDR3 length is 15 residues. The CDR3 here is CASSPRLGPDQPQHF. CDR3 nucleotide sequence: TGCGCCAGCAGCCCCAGGCTGGGGCCAGATCAGCCCCAGCATTTT.

The rearrangement joins TRBV4-1 to TRBJ2-1, with D perhaps TRBD1 (5 bases). The CDR3 runs 16 residues. The V gene's germline CDR1 is MGHRA and CDR2 YSYEKL. Trimming stripped 4 bases from V and 0 bases from J, with 13 bases between. The DNA for the CDR3 is TGCGCCAGCAGCCGCTCTGACAGCTTCTCCTACAATGAGCAGTTCTTC. Protein product: CASSRSDSFSYNEQFF.

V gene TRBV6-5 combines with J gene TRBJ1-1; D remains ambiguous. The CDR3 extends over 14 amino acids. Germline-derived CDR1 and CDR2 are MNHEY and SVGAGI. Between the trimmed V and J ends, which lost 6 bases and 4 bases, there was a span of 15 bases. CDR3: CASSLTVLGTEAFF. The CDR3 DNA reads as TGTGCCAGCAGCCTTACGGTCCTGGGCACTGAAGCTTTCTTT.

The rearrangement uses TRBV27 and TRBJ1-1; 12 positions match TRBD1. The CDR3 is made up of 22 amino acids. V dropped 3 bases and J dropped 9; count of bases not matched to a gene: 29. The germline gives CDR1 MNHEY, CDR2 SMNVEV (reference sequence). DNA of the CDR3: TGTGCCAGCAGTTTGGGTCTCGGGGAAACCAGTCCCGGGACAGGGGGCTGGGGGCAAGCTTTCTTT. Its protein product is CASSLGLGETSPGTGGWGQAFF.

The chain uses TRBV27 and TRBJ1-2, with 8 bases fitting TRBD1. Germline V gene sequence: CDR1 MNHEY, CDR2 SMNVEV (reference sequence). The CDR3 runs to 15 residues. The trim removed 3 bases at V and 5 bases at J, leaving 8 bases unmatched. The DNA for the CDR3 is TGTGCCAGCAGTTTTCAACAGGGGGGTAGATATGGCTACACCTTC. Encoded protein: CASSFQQGGRYGYTF.

The V gene is TRBV6-5, the J gene TRBJ1-6; D is perhaps TRBD1 (5 bases). This CDR3 contains 14 residues. The germline CDR1 and CDR2 sequences are MNHEY and SVGAGI. Trimming pared 6 bases from V and 11 bases from J, leaving 17 bases between. CDR3 loop: CASSYRTVETPLHF. The CDR3 DNA sequence: TGTGCCAGCAGCTACAGGACTGTGGAAACACCCCTCCACTTT.

This clone has just a few counts. The chain uses TRBV29-1 and TRBJ2-2; perhaps TRBD1 as D (5 bases). Between the trimmed V and J ends, which lost 8 bases and 7 bases, there was a span of 17 bases. The CDR3 sequence is 13 residues long. CDR1 is SQVTM, CDR2 ANQGSEA, per germline. The CDR3 spells CSIQIQGDGELFF. The CDR3 DNA is TGCAGCATACAGATACAAGGGGACGGGGAGCTGTTTTTT.

The chain employs TRBV10-3 and TRBJ2-5; D remains ambiguous. CDR3 length: 13 amino acids. V was pared by 0 bases and J by 0 bases, with 2 bases between. In germline, CDR1 is ENHRY, CDR2 SYGVKD. CDR3 nucleotides: TGTGCCATCAGTGAGTCGTACCAAGAGACCCAGTACTTC. This translates into CAISESYQETQYF.

This rearrangement joins TRBV5-4 to TRBJ1-3; 12 positions match TRBD1. CDR3 length: 20 residues. Trimming removed 4 bases from V and 1 base from J; junction bases left unmatched: 15. CDR1 and CDR2 from the germline V gene are SGHNT and YYREEE (reference sequence). The CDR3 DNA sequence: TGTGCCAGCAGCGCGGGGCCGGGACAGGGGGCCCCCGGTTCTGGAAACACCATATATTTT. Its translation: CASSAGPGQGAPGSGNTIYF. The full variable domain, in which reference TRBV5-4 and TRBJ1-3 provide the parts outside the CDR3, is ETGVTQSPTHLIKTRGQQVTLRCSSQSGHNTVSWYQQALGQGPQFIFQYYREEENGRGNFPPRFSGLQFPNYSSELNVNALELDDSALYLCASSAGPGQGAPGSGNTIYFGEGSWLTVV.

The rearrangement joins TRBV29-1 to TRBJ2-3, with 7 bases aligning to TRBD1. The CDR3 covers 16 residues. Losses at the gene ends were 1 base for V and 0 bases for J; bases not matched to a gene: 7. Germline V gene data show CDR1 as SQVTM and CDR2 as ANQGSEA. This CDR3 is CSVEAGTAHSTDTQYF. The CDR3 nucleotides read TGCAGCGTTGAAGCGGGGACAGCCCATAGCACAGATACGCAGTATTTT.

The chain has TRBV19 and TRBJ2-7, with 11 bases identical to TRBD1. Germline V CDR1 and CDR2: LNHDA, SQIVND (reference sequence). With 6 bases clipped from V and 6 bases from J, the junction kept 7 bases outside the gene matches. This CDR3 spans 14 amino acids. CDR3 amino acids: CASRTSGTGGEQYF. CDR3 nucleotides: TGTGCCAGTAGGACCTCCGGGACAGGGGGCGAGCAGTACTTC.

The chain links TRBV2 to TRBJ2-1; TRBD2 matches 16 bases. The trim removed 5 bases at V and 4 bases at J, leaving 11 bases unmatched. The CDR3 has 19 amino acids. Germline loops: CDR1 SNHLY, CDR2 FYNNEI. The chain's CDR3 is CASSPVPGLAGGPYNEQFF. DNA of the CDR3: TGTGCCAGCAGTCCTGTCCCGGGACTAGCGGGGGGGCCATACAATGAGCAGTTCTTC.

The chain joins TRBV11-2 to TRBJ1-5; unclear D gene. This CDR3 spans 15 amino acids. Germline V lookup: CDR1 SGHAT, CDR2 FQNNGV. Trimming stripped 5 bases from V and 7 bases from J, with 18 bases between. The CDR3: CASSPGSVRGQPQHF. CDR3 sequence (DNA): TGTGCCAGCAGCCCCGGGTCGGTTAGAGGCCAGCCCCAGCATTTT.

The chain couples TRBV5-1 to TRBJ2-1; D is unclear. In germline, CDR1 is SGHRS, CDR2 YFSETQ. The CDR3 length is 13 residues. Trimming stripped 0 bases from V and 9 bases from J, with 10 bases between. Here the CDR3 DNA reads TGCGCCAGCAGCTTGGCCGAGGACGGTGAGCAGTTCTTC. Encoded protein: CASSLAEDGEQFF.

V usage is TRBV4-1 and J usage is TRBJ1-5; D uncertain. The CDR3 totals 14 residues. CDR1 and CDR2 from the germline V gene are MGHRA and YSYEKL. Deletions cut 1 base from V and 7 bases from J, with 11 bases between. CDR3 protein: CASSQGRDRQPQHF. DNA for the CDR3: TGCGCCAGCAGCCAAGGGAGGGATCGGCAGCCCCAGCATTTT.

This chain connects TRBV2 to TRBJ1-1; D uncertain. Germline loops: CDR1 SNHLY, CDR2 FYNNEI. V lost 6 bases to trimming and J lost 7 bases, with 9 bases between them. The CDR3 sequence is 11 residues long. The CDR3 protein is CASRFDYEAFF. CDR3 nucleotides: TGTGCCAGCAGGTTCGATTATGAAGCTTTCTTT.

The chain recombines TRBV24-1 with TRBJ2-3, with 10 bases that match TRBD2. The CDR3 is 18 residues long. Trimming cost V 3 bases and J 3 bases; bases outside gene matches: 11. Germline values: CDR1 KGHDR, CDR2 SFDVKD. The CDR3 protein is CATSDPRQRGGMTDTQYF. The CDR3, as DNA: TGTGCCACCAGTGATCCACGTCAGCGGGGGGGTATGACAGATACGCAGTATTTT.

The chain joins TRBV2 to TRBJ2-1; D unresolved. Per germline, CDR1 SNHLY and CDR2 FYNNEI. The CDR3 length is 11 residues. V was pared by 6 bases and J by 8 bases, with 8 bases between. The CDR3 loop reads CASSLMDEQFF. CDR3 nucleotide sequence: TGTGCCAGCAGCCTTATGGATGAGCAGTTCTTC.

The chain links TRBV2 to TRBJ1-2; possible D gene TRBD1, 5 bases. There are 12 residues in the CDR3. Looked up from germline, CDR1 is SNHLY and CDR2 is FYNNEI. V gave up 7 bases and J gave up 4 bases, with 10 bases separating them. CDR3 sequence: CASIDRTYGYTF. The CDR3 DNA is TGTGCCAGCATAGACAGAACCTATGGCTACACCTTC.

The gene calls are TRBV7-9 and TRBJ1-6; D call uncertain. Germline CDR1 is SEHNR and CDR2 is FQNEAQ (reference sequence). V lost 1 base and J lost 9, with 4 bases in between. CDR3 length: 12 amino acids. The CDR3 here is CASSLGISPLHF. CDR3 nucleotides: TGTGCCAGCAGCTTAGGCATTTCACCCCTCCACTTT.

The chain has TRBV5-6 and TRBJ1-5; a weak D match, TRBD1 (5 bases). V was pared by 4 bases and J by 0 bases, with 17 bases between. The CDR3 runs 17 residues. Germline CDR1 and CDR2: SGHDT and YYEEEE. CDR3 DNA: TGTGCCAGCAGCCCGTGGGACGGATTTTATAGCAATCAGCCCCAGCATTTT. Translated: CASSPWDGFYSNQPQHF.

The chain recombines TRBV5-1 with TRBJ1-1; D unresolved. CDR1 SGHRS and CDR2 YFSETQ come from the germline V gene. The CDR3 is 13 residues long. The V and J ends lost 0 bases and 5 bases respectively, with 8 bases between them. The CDR3 loop reads CASSLASPTEAFF. CDR3 bases: TGCGCCAGCAGCTTGGCCTCTCCTACTGAAGCTTTCTTT.

The J gene is TRBJ1-1, the V gene TRBV2; 7 bases are a match to TRBD1. Germline V gene data show CDR1 as SNHLY and CDR2 as FYNNEI. This CDR3 spans 13 amino acids. The trim removed 6 bases at V and 4 bases at J, leaving 5 bases unmatched. CDR3 nucleotides: TGTGCCAGCAGGACGGACAGGCTCACTGAAGCTTTCTTT. Translating it yields CASRTDRLTEAFF.

The chain has TRBV7-3 and TRBJ1-1, with D unresolved. Germline CDR1 is SGHTA and CDR2 is FQGTGA. The CDR3 sequence is 13 residues long. Trimming stripped 4 bases from V and 2 bases from J, with 8 bases between. CDR3 residues: CASSSQVNTEAFF. The CDR3 DNA is TGTGCCAGCAGCTCCCAGGTTAACACTGAAGCTTTCTTT.